The 20 T cell receptor beta chains below were found in one sample sequenced in a study of cytomegalovirus exposure and HLA in healthy donors. PCR amplification relied on 60 Vbeta primers (plus 13 Jbeta primers). Data came from immunoSEQ multiplex PCR; TCRdb stores just in-frame clones and leaves some out. The repertoire holds approximately 150,000 clones, with around three quarters as singletons. Sequencing used PBMCs. The receptors derive from a man aged 35 to 55 in good health and CMV-seronegative.

The V call is TRBV4-2, the J call TRBJ2-4; 7 nucleotides match TRBD1. V dropped 6 bases and J dropped 5; count of bases not matched to a gene: 1. The CDR3 is 12 amino acids. Looked up from germline, CDR1 is LGHNA and CDR2 is YNFKEQ. The CDR3 DNA is TGTGCCAGCAGAGGACAGGAAAACATTCAGTACTTC. Its protein product is CASRGQENIQYF.

The gene calls are TRBV11-3 and TRBJ2-1, with D perhaps matching TRBD1 (6 bases). The germline V gene encodes CDR1 SGHNT and CDR2 YENEEA. The CDR3 runs to 15 residues. V gave up 4 bases and J gave up 3 bases, with 13 bases separating them. The CDR3 is CASSSRGAGYNEQFF. Here the CDR3 DNA reads TGTGCCAGCAGCTCCAGGGGTGCCGGCTACAATGAGCAGTTCTTC. Filled out from reference TRBV11-3 and TRBJ2-1, the complete variable domain reads EAGVVQSPRYKIIEKKQPVAFWCNPISGHNTLYWYLQNLGQGPELLIRYENEEAVDDSQLPKDRFSAERLKGVDSTLKIQPAELGDSAVYLCASSSRGAGYNEQFFGPGTRLTVL.

This clone was detected only once. The chain carries TRBV4-3 and TRBJ2-4; 7 nucleotides line up with TRBD1. Germline V gives CDR1 LGHNA, CDR2 YSLEER. Trimming took 1 base from V and 7 from J; bases not matched to a gene: 13. This CDR3 has 17 residues. CDR3 in amino acids: CASSQGSRGSLANIQYF. CDR3 DNA sequence: TGCGCCAGCAGCCAAGGAAGCAGGGGGAGCCTGGCTAACATTCAGTACTTC.

This clone turned up a few times. The V gene is TRBV6-6, the J gene TRBJ2-5; 9 nucleotides agree with TRBD1. Germline-derived CDR1 and CDR2 are MNHNY and SVGAGI (reference sequence). Unmatched junction bases numbered 10, after V lost 6 bases and J lost 5 bases. The CDR3 covers 15 residues. The CDR3 protein is CASRVNRGRRETQYF. The CDR3 DNA sequence: TGTGCCAGCAGAGTAAACAGGGGGCGCCGGGAGACCCAGTACTTC.

The rearrangement uses TRBV11-3 and TRBJ2-7; 9 bases map to TRBD1. The V segment lost 3 bases and the J segment 3 bases; nucleotides outside the gene matches: 6. CDR3 size: 15 residues. Germline V gene sequence: CDR1 SGHNT, CDR2 YENEEA. DNA of the CDR3: TGTGCCAGCAGCTTGGTGGGACAGGGTATCTACGAGCAGTACTTC. Translated, it gives CASSLVGQGIYEQYF.

The V gene is TRBV27, the J gene TRBJ1-1; no clear D gene. This CDR3 spans 14 amino acids. From germline, CDR1 is MNHEY and CDR2 SMNVEV (reference sequence). The V and J ends lost 0 bases and 1 base respectively, with 6 bases between them. CDR3 loop: CASSLSPRNTEAFF. Written as DNA, the CDR3 is TGTGCCAGCAGTTTATCCCCCCGGAACACTGAAGCTTTCTTT.

This clone has a handful of counts. V gene TRBV5-8 combines with J gene TRBJ1-4, with 7 bases matching TRBD1. Germline trimming cut 4 bases from V and 6 bases from J; bases unmatched to any gene: 6. This CDR3 region has 14 residues. Germline V gives CDR1 SGHTS, CDR2 YDEGEE. This CDR3 reads CASSQDREYEKLFF. The CDR3, as DNA: TGTGCCAGCAGCCAAGACAGGGAGTATGAAAAACTGTTTTTT.

The rearrangement joins TRBV5-1 to TRBJ2-1, with 8 bases lining up with TRBD2. CDR3 length: 16 amino acids. V gave up 4 bases and J gave up 0 bases; unmatched junction bases: 6. CDR1 SGHRS and CDR2 YFSETQ come from the germline V gene. CDR3 DNA: TGCGCCAGCAGCAAGGGACTAGGGCCCTCCTACAATGAGCAGTTCTTC. This encodes CASSKGLGPSYNEQFF.

The rearrangement links TRBV7-8 to TRBJ2-3; 12 bases are a match to TRBD2. This CDR3 contains 16 residues. The V and J ends lost 2 bases and 3 bases, in that order; junction bases with no gene match: 3. Germline V gene data show CDR1 as SGHVS and CDR2 as FQNEAQ. CDR3 in amino acids: CASSLRLAGATDTQYF. CDR3 nucleotide sequence: TGTGCCAGCAGCTTAAGACTAGCGGGAGCTACAGATACGCAGTATTTT. The full variable domain, rest sourced from reference TRBV7-8 and TRBJ2-3, is GAGVSQSPRYKVAKRGQDVALRCDPISGHVSLFWYQQALGQGPEFLTYFQNEAQLDKSGLPSDRFFAERPEGSVSTLKIQRTQQEDSAVYLCASSLRLAGATDTQYFGPGTRLTVL.

The chain has TRBV29-1 and TRBJ1-2; D gene ambiguous. Germline V gene data show CDR1 as SQVTM and CDR2 as ANQGSEA. V was clipped by 3 bases and J by 4 bases, with 12 bases between them. The CDR3 consists of 13 residues. The CDR3 nucleotides are TGCAGCGTTGACGGCGGCCGTAGCTATGGCTACACCTTC. This translates into CSVDGGRSYGYTF.

CDR3 in DNA: TGTGCCTGCGAACACCCCGCGGCCCCGAACACCGGGGAGCTGTTTTTT. Encoded protein: CACEHPAAPNTGELFF. The chain employs TRBV30 and TRBJ2-2; D gene ambiguous. CDR3 length: 16 residues. Trimming stripped 6 bases from V and 0 bases from J, with 17 bases between. Germline V gene data show CDR1 as GTSNPN and CDR2 as SVGIG (reference sequence).

The chain links TRBV4-1 to TRBJ1-6; D remains unclear. Deletions cut 3 bases from V and 13 bases from J, with 37 bases between. This CDR3 contains 21 residues. The germline CDR1 and CDR2 sequences are MGHRA and YSYEKL. CDR3 sequence reads: CASSHLGAGVSLNLTIRPLHF. The CDR3 DNA sequence: TGCGCCAGCAGCCACCTTGGCGCCGGGGTAAGCCTCAACCTCACCATTCGCCCCCTCCACTTT.

The rearrangement uses TRBV5-4 and TRBJ2-3; 7 nucleotides match TRBD1. J gave up 10 bases and V 3 bases, and 5 bases lay outside the gene matches. Germline V gene sequence: CDR1 SGHNT, CDR2 YYREEE (reference sequence). This CDR3 has 12 residues. Here the CDR3 reads CASSSAQGAQYF. CDR3 nucleotide sequence: TGTGCCAGCAGCTCGGCCCAGGGGGCGCAGTATTTT.

The chain uses TRBV6-5 and TRBJ2-1; TRBD1 is a possible D gene (6 bases). With 7 bases removed from V and 0 bases from J, the gap between germline ends came to 13 bases. CDR3 length: 15 amino acids. The germline gives CDR1 MNHEY, CDR2 SVGAGI. The CDR3: CASTPTGPSYNEQFF. The CDR3 DNA follows: TGTGCCAGCACTCCAACAGGGCCCTCCTACAATGAGCAGTTCTTC.

J is TRBJ2-1 and V is TRBV7-2, with 9 bases identical to TRBD2. The trim removed 6 bases at V and 7 bases at J, leaving 7 bases unmatched. In germline, CDR1 is SGHTA, CDR2 FQGNSA. This CDR3 is 14 amino acids long. The CDR3 reads CASSMRREGNEQFF. The CDR3 DNA is TGTGCCAGCAGTATGAGGCGGGAGGGGAATGAGCAGTTCTTC. The entire variable domain, with the rest obtained from reference TRBV7-2 and TRBJ2-1, is as follows: GAGVSQSPSNKVTEKGKDVELRCDPISGHTALYWYRQSLGQGLEFLIYFQGNSAPDKSGLPSDRFSAERTGGSVSTLTIQRTQQEDSAVYLCASSMRREGNEQFFGPGTRLTVL.

The CDR3 loop is CASSLIPPSKTSGYNEQFF. The DNA for the CDR3 is TGTGCCAGCAGCTTAATCCCTCCATCAAAGACTAGCGGTTACAATGAGCAGTTCTTC. The J gene is TRBJ2-1, the V gene TRBV7-2, with 9 bases aligning to TRBD2. CDR3 length: 19 residues. The germline CDR1 and CDR2 sequences are SGHTA and FQGNSA. Trimming at V came to 2 bases and at J to 4 bases, leaving 15 bases not matched to a gene.

In DNA, the CDR3 is TGTGCCAGCAGCCGACAGCCGACCGGGGAGCTGTTTTTT. Protein sequence: CASSRQPTGELFF. This chain joins TRBV11-1 and TRBJ2-2, with D perhaps matching TRBD1 (5 bases). V dropped 5 bases and J dropped 5 bases, with 9 bases sitting between them. Germline CDR1 and CDR2: SGHAT and FQDESV (reference sequence). This CDR3 comprises 13 residues.

The V gene is TRBV5-1, the J gene TRBJ2-1, with 7 nucleotides matching TRBD2. Germline CDR1 SGHRS, CDR2 YFSETQ. V trimming: 7 bases; J trimming: 6 bases; junction bases outside the gene matches: 16. There are 16 residues in the CDR3. The CDR3 reads CASEVGAGPKANEQFF. CDR3 nucleotide sequence: TGCGCCAGCGAAGTGGGAGCGGGACCAAAGGCCAATGAGCAGTTCTTC.

As DNA, the CDR3 is TGTGCCAGCAGCTTGGCCGGGACAGTCATCTATGGCTACACCTTC. As protein: CASSLAGTVIYGYTF. V usage is TRBV5-5 and J usage is TRBJ1-2, with 7 bases aligning to TRBD1. The length of the CDR3 is 15 residues. Germline V gene data show CDR1 as SGHKS and CDR2 as YYEKEE (reference sequence). Losses at the gene ends were 0 bases for V and 4 bases for J; bases not matched to a gene: 6.

The chain is built from TRBV28 and TRBJ2-1, with TRBD1 matching 9 bases. The CDR3 runs to 15 residues. Germline V gene lookup returns CDR1 MDHEN and CDR2 SYDVKM. Trimming took 6 bases from V and 6 from J; bases not matched to a gene: 9. CDR3 sequence (DNA): TGTGCCAGCAGGAAAACCGGGACAGGGCGCAATGAGCAGTTCTTC. Encoded protein: CASRKTGTGRNEQFF.